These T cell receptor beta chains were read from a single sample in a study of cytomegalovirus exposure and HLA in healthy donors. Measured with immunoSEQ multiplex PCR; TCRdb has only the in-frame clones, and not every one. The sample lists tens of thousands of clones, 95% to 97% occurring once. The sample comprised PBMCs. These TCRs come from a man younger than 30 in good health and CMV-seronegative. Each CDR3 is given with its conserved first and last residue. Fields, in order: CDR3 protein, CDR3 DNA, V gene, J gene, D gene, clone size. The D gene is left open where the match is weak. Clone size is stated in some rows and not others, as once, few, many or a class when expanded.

CDR3 protein: CASSQANLHEQYF
CDR3 DNA: TGCGCCAGCAGCCAAGCAAACCTACACGAGCAGTACTTC
V gene: TRBV4-1
J gene: TRBJ2-7
D gene: .
clone size: once

CDR3 protein: CASSPGTSGTDTQYF
CDR3 DNA: TGTGCCAGCAGCCCTGGGACTAGCGGTACAGATACGCAGTATTTT
V gene: TRBV9
J gene: TRBJ2-3
D gene: TRBD2
clone size: .

CDR3 protein: CASSIGTGGGYGYTF
CDR3 DNA: TGTGCCAGTAGTATTGGGACAGGGGGAGGCTATGGCTACACCTTC
V gene: TRBV19
J gene: TRBJ1-2
D gene: TRBD1
clone size: .

CDR3 protein: CASSGTSGVTQYF
CDR3 DNA: TGCGCCAGCAGTGGAACTAGCGGAGTGACCCAGTACTTC
V gene: TRBV10-1
J gene: TRBJ2-5
D gene: TRBD2
clone size: .

CDR3 protein: CASRDNRGPGVVAGELFF
CDR3 DNA: TGCGCCAGCAGGGATAACAGGGGGCCCGGAGTTGTAGCCGGGGAGCTGTTTTTT
V gene: TRBV10-2
J gene: TRBJ2-2
D gene: TRBD1
clone size: .

CDR3 protein: CASARLAGGWNEQFF
CDR3 DNA: TGTGCCTCCGCAAGGCTAGCGGGAGGGTGGAATGAGCAGTTCTTC
V gene: TRBV19
J gene: TRBJ2-1
D gene: TRBD2
clone size: .

CDR3 protein: CASSYRSSYNEQFF
CDR3 DNA: TGTGCCAGTAGTTACAGGAGCTCCTACAATGAGCAGTTCTTC
V gene: TRBV19
J gene: TRBJ2-1
D gene: .
clone size: .

CDR3 protein: CASSQIQAVGTPGTEAFF
CDR3 DNA: TGTGCCAGCAGCCAGATTCAAGCGGTGGGTACACCGGGGACTGAAGCTTTCTTT
V gene: TRBV14
J gene: TRBJ1-1
D gene: .
clone size: .

CDR3 protein: CASSSPGQGNGNEQFF
CDR3 DNA: TGTGCCAGCAGTTCCCCCGGGCAGGGGAATGGCAATGAGCAGTTCTTC
V gene: TRBV6-5
J gene: TRBJ2-1
D gene: .
clone size: .

CDR3 protein: CASVAYRELAYEQYF
CDR3 DNA: TGTGCCAGCGTGGCTTACAGGGAATTGGCCTACGAGCAGTACTTC
V gene: TRBV27
J gene: TRBJ2-7
D gene: .
clone size: .

CDR3 protein: CAWSAGGPQPQHF
CDR3 DNA: TGTGCCTGGAGTGCAGGGGGCCCTCAGCCCCAGCATTTT
V gene: TRBV30
J gene: TRBJ1-5
D gene: TRBD1
clone size: .

CDR3 protein: CASSHGRRGRTNEKLFF
CDR3 DNA: TGCGCCAGCAGCCACGGTCGCAGGGGGCGAACTAATGAAAAACTGTTTTTT
V gene: TRBV4-1
J gene: TRBJ1-4
D gene: TRBD1
clone size: .

CDR3 protein: CASSQQGLSTDTQYF
CDR3 DNA: TGTGCCAGCAGCCAACAAGGACTGTCCACAGATACGCAGTATTTT
V gene: TRBV14
J gene: TRBJ2-3
D gene: .
clone size: .

CDR3 protein: CASSQQGGRETQYF
CDR3 DNA: TGTGCCAGCAGTCAACAGGGGGGGAGGGAGACCCAGTACTTC
V gene: TRBV27
J gene: TRBJ2-5
D gene: .
clone size: few

CDR3 protein: CASSMTGVGGYTF
CDR3 DNA: TGTGCCAGCAGCATGACAGGGGTCGGTGGCTACACCTTC
V gene: TRBV28
J gene: TRBJ1-2
D gene: TRBD1
clone size: .

CDR3 protein: CASSLLAGVSYNEQFF
CDR3 DNA: TGTGCCAGCAGCTTACTAGCGGGAGTCTCCTACAATGAGCAGTTCTTC
V gene: TRBV5-5
J gene: TRBJ2-1
D gene: TRBD2
clone size: .

CDR3 protein: CASSIDRGNYGYTF
CDR3 DNA: TGTGCCAGTAGTATAGACAGGGGGAACTATGGCTACACCTTC
V gene: TRBV19
J gene: TRBJ1-2
D gene: TRBD1
clone size: .

CDR3 protein: CASSPAGGNEQFF
CDR3 DNA: TGTGCCAGCAGCCCCGCGGGGGGCAATGAGCAGTTCTTC
V gene: TRBV9
J gene: TRBJ2-1
D gene: TRBD2
clone size: .

CDR3 protein: CASSLGTQRGLGANVLTF
CDR3 DNA: TGTGCCAGCAGCTTAGGGACCCAAAGGGGGCTTGGGGCCAACGTCCTGACTTTC
V gene: TRBV7-9
J gene: TRBJ2-6
D gene: TRBD1
clone size: .

CDR3 protein: CASSLRTGSGGELFF
CDR3 DNA: TGTGCCAGCAGCTTGAGGACAGGGTCCGGCGGGGAGCTGTTTTTT
V gene: TRBV11-3
J gene: TRBJ2-2
D gene: TRBD1
clone size: .

CDR3 protein: CASRTGANYGYTF
CDR3 DNA: TGTGCCAGCCGGACAGGGGCCAACTATGGCTACACCTTC
V gene: TRBV19
J gene: TRBJ1-2
D gene: TRBD1
clone size: .

CDR3 protein: CASTALLGTRSEQYF
CDR3 DNA: TGTGCCAGCACCGCCTTACTTGGGACTAGATCCGAGCAGTACTTC
V gene: TRBV7-6
J gene: TRBJ2-7
D gene: TRBD2
clone size: .

CDR3 protein: CASSSKAGRSYNEQFF
CDR3 DNA: TGCGCCAGCAGCTCTAAAGCGGGACGGTCCTACAATGAGCAGTTCTTC
V gene: TRBV5-1
J gene: TRBJ2-1
D gene: TRBD2
clone size: .

CDR3 protein: CASSSEGGETQYF
CDR3 DNA: TGTGCCAGCAGTTCCGAGGGGGGGGAGACCCAGTACTTC
V gene: TRBV28
J gene: TRBJ2-5
D gene: .
clone size: .

CDR3 protein: CASSLRSAGVGTGELFF
CDR3 DNA: TGTGCCAGCAGCTTAAGGTCAGCGGGAGTCGGAACCGGGGAGCTGTTTTTT
V gene: TRBV11-3
J gene: TRBJ2-2
D gene: TRBD2
clone size: .

CDR3 protein: CASSLGNMNTEAFF
CDR3 DNA: TGTGCCAGCAGTTTAGGCAACATGAACACTGAAGCTTTCTTT
V gene: TRBV27
J gene: TRBJ1-1
D gene: .
clone size: .

CDR3 protein: CASSPTPFKGVSWQFF
CDR3 DNA: TGTGCCAGTAGTCCGACCCCCTTTAAGGGGGTTAGCTGGCAGTTCTTC
V gene: TRBV19
J gene: TRBJ2-1
D gene: .
clone size: once

CDR3 protein: CAISESILGGNNQPQHF
CDR3 DNA: TGTGCCATCAGTGAGTCCATTTTAGGAGGAAACAATCAGCCCCAGCATTTT
V gene: TRBV10-3
J gene: TRBJ1-5
D gene: .
clone size: .

CDR3 protein: CASRGLAGGPDEQFF
CDR3 DNA: TGTGCCAGCAGGGGACTAGCGGGAGGGCCTGATGAGCAGTTCTTC
V gene: TRBV19
J gene: TRBJ2-1
D gene: TRBD2
clone size: .

CDR3 protein: CASSGQVTRYF
CDR3 DNA: TGTGCCAGCAGTGGACAGGTCACCCGGTACTTC
V gene: TRBV25-1
J gene: TRBJ2-5
D gene: .
clone size: .

CDR3 protein: CAWGKGGGTDTQYF
CDR3 DNA: TGTGCCTGGGGCAAAGGGGGGGGGACAGATACGCAGTATTTT
V gene: TRBV30
J gene: TRBJ2-3
D gene: .
clone size: .

CDR3 protein: CASSVLAGPSTDTQYF
CDR3 DNA: TGTGCCAGCAGTGTTCTAGCGGGACCTAGCACAGATACGCAGTATTTT
V gene: TRBV6-1
J gene: TRBJ2-3
D gene: TRBD2
clone size: .

CDR3 protein: CASSFQGATGANVLTF
CDR3 DNA: TGTGCCAGCAGCTTTCAGGGGGCAACTGGGGCCAACGTCCTGACTTTC
V gene: TRBV5-5
J gene: TRBJ2-6
D gene: TRBD1
clone size: .

CDR3 protein: CASSFSGGAQPQHF
CDR3 DNA: TGTGCCAGCAGTTTTTCAGGGGGTGCTCAGCCCCAGCATTTT
V gene: TRBV27
J gene: TRBJ1-5
D gene: TRBD1
clone size: .

CDR3 protein: CASSRQNRNQPQHF
CDR3 DNA: TGTGCCAGCAGTAGACAGAACCGCAATCAGCCCCAGCATTTT
V gene: TRBV27
J gene: TRBJ1-5
D gene: .
clone size: .

CDR3 protein: CASSPPVSSTDTQYF
CDR3 DNA: TGTGCCAGCAGCCCCCCAGTTTCTAGCACAGATACGCAGTATTTT
V gene: TRBV9
J gene: TRBJ2-3
D gene: .
clone size: .

CDR3 protein: CASSSSGRSYEQYF
CDR3 DNA: .
V gene: TRBV28
J gene: TRBJ2-7
D gene: .
clone size: .

CDR3 protein: CASSPLKLTGGDTEAFF
CDR3 DNA: TGTGCCAGCAGTCCACTAAAATTGACAGGGGGGGACACTGAAGCTTTCTTT
V gene: TRBV27
J gene: TRBJ1-1
D gene: TRBD1
clone size: .

CDR3 protein: CASSERGRGFSYSEGYTF
CDR3 DNA: TGTGCCAGCAGTGAACGGGGTCGGGGTTTCAGTTATTCGGAAGGCTACACCTTC
V gene: TRBV2
J gene: TRBJ1-2
D gene: .
clone size: .

CDR3 protein: CASSLAAGENIQYF
CDR3 DNA: TGTGCCAGCAGCTTAGCGGCGGGGGAGAACATTCAGTACTTC
V gene: TRBV7-2
J gene: TRBJ2-4
D gene: TRBD2
clone size: .

CDR3 protein: CASSEAQNTEAFF
CDR3 DNA: TGTGCCAGCAGTGAGGCTCAGAACACTGAAGCTTTCTTT
V gene: TRBV25-1
J gene: TRBJ1-1
D gene: .
clone size: .

CDR3 protein: CASSSDGREKLFF
CDR3 DNA: TGTGCCAGCAGCTCGGACGGGAGGGAAAAACTGTTTTTT
V gene: TRBV7-2
J gene: TRBJ1-4
D gene: .
clone size: .

CDR3 protein: CASSWTGTRINEQFF
CDR3 DNA: TGTGCCAGCAGCTGGACCGGGACTAGAATAAATGAGCAGTTCTTC
V gene: TRBV13
J gene: TRBJ2-1
D gene: TRBD2
clone size: .

CDR3 protein: CSALEQSPYF
CDR3 DNA: TGCAGTGCTCTCGAACAGTCCCCGTACTTC
V gene: TRBV20-1
J gene: TRBJ2-5
D gene: .
clone size: .

CDR3 protein: CASRGLAGVWNEQFF
CDR3 DNA: TGTGCCAGCCGAGGGCTAGCGGGAGTCTGGAATGAGCAGTTCTTC
V gene: TRBV11-2
J gene: TRBJ2-1
D gene: TRBD2
clone size: .

CDR3 protein: CAWSTRAYEQYF
CDR3 DNA: TGTGCCTGGAGCACCAGGGCCTACGAGCAGTACTTC
V gene: TRBV30
J gene: TRBJ2-7
D gene: .
clone size: .

CDR3 protein: CATRPTLTHRQGMNTGELFF
CDR3 DNA: TGTGCCACCAGGCCTACCTTGACACACCGACAGGGGATGAACACCGGGGAGCTGTTTTTT
V gene: TRBV15
J gene: TRBJ2-2
D gene: TRBD1
clone size: .

CDR3 protein: CASSMLGGGQDGYTF
CDR3 DNA: TGCGCCAGCAGCATGCTTGGGGGCGGCCAGGATGGCTACACCTTC
V gene: TRBV5-1
J gene: TRBJ1-2
D gene: .
clone size: .

CDR3 protein: CASSEAGGSYEQYF
CDR3 DNA: TGTGCCAGCAGTGAAGCAGGGGGCTCCTACGAGCAGTACTTC
V gene: TRBV25-1
J gene: TRBJ2-7
D gene: TRBD1
clone size: .

CDR3 protein: CASSQPSGGTDTQYF
CDR3 DNA: TGTGCCAGCAGCCAACCAAGCGGGGGCACAGATACGCAGTATTTT
V gene: TRBV14
J gene: TRBJ2-3
D gene: TRBD2
clone size: .

CDR3 protein: CASSLDRNGYTF
CDR3 DNA: TGCGCCAGCAGCTTGGACAGGAATGGCTACACCTTC
V gene: TRBV5-1
J gene: TRBJ1-2
D gene: .
clone size: .

CDR3 protein: CVTGGLQFGPQHF
CDR3 DNA: TGTGTCACAGGGGGCCTGCAGTTTGGGCCCCAGCATTTT
V gene: TRBV6-1
J gene: TRBJ1-5
D gene: TRBD1
clone size: few

CDR3 protein: CASSPEGGLNTGELFF
CDR3 DNA: TGTGCCAGCAGTCCCGAGGGGGGGCTGAACACCGGGGAGCTGTTTTTT
V gene: TRBV6-4
J gene: TRBJ2-2
D gene: .
clone size: .